Following are 25 T cell receptor beta chains from one sample sequenced in a study of radiation and T cells in renal cell carcinoma. Clones were read by immunoSEQ multiplex PCR, and TCRdb kept only the in-frame ones, dropping some. Of tens of thousands of clones in the sample, 85% were seen once. Documented time point: blood 4 weeks post-SBRT, at nephrectomy. Treatment specified: 15 Gy SBRT to primary tumor, nephrectomy 4 weeks later. This sample comprised blood, obtained from a patient whose treatment included radiotherapy and nephrectomy. These receptors were collected from a man in his fifties or sixties with renal cell carcinoma.

In nucleotides, the CDR3 is TGTGCCAGCAGTTTGACAGGAATATCATCCTACGAGCAGTACTTC. It specifies CASSLTGISSYEQYF. V and J are TRBV27 and TRBJ2-7; D is possibly TRBD1 (6 bases). The germline V gene encodes CDR1 MNHEY and CDR2 SMNVEV (reference sequence). Deletions cut 3 bases from V and 1 base from J, with 13 bases between. The CDR3 has 15 residues.

CDR3 in DNA: TGCGCCAGCAGCATCAATTCCGCCGAGCAGTACTTC. This gives the protein CASSINSAEQYF. The V and J genes are TRBV5-1 and TRBJ2-7, with D hard to call. Trimming cost V 4 bases and J 6 bases, with 11 bases left between them. Germline loops: CDR1 SGHRS, CDR2 YFSETQ. The CDR3 consists of 12 residues.

The V call is TRBV7-9, the J call TRBJ1-2; possibly TRBD1 for D (5 bases). The CDR3 contains 15 residues. V lost 10 bases and J lost 2, with 20 bases in between. Germline values: CDR1 SEHNR, CDR2 FQNEAQ (reference sequence). The CDR3 sequence is CAIQLETGTNYGYTF. CDR3 coding DNA: TGTGCCATCCAATTGGAGACCGGGACCAACTATGGCTACACCTTC.

This clone was recorded only once. The chain's CDR3 is CASSATANYGYTF. The DNA for the CDR3 is TGTGCCAGCAGCGCGACAGCAAACTATGGCTACACCTTC. The chain carries TRBV5-4 and TRBJ1-2; perhaps TRBD1 as D (5 bases). The CDR3 length is 13 residues. Trimming left V 4 bases short and J 2 bases short, with 9 bases between. CDR1 is SGHNT, CDR2 YYREEE, per germline (reference sequence).

This clone was recorded only once. The chain links TRBV14 to TRBJ2-1, with TRBD1 identical over 7 bases. Germline V gene lookup returns CDR1 SGHDN and CDR2 FVKESK. The trim removed 0 bases at V and 3 bases at J, leaving 2 bases unmatched. The CDR3 totals 15 residues. The CDR3: CASSQDGTDYNEQFF. In DNA, the CDR3 is TGTGCCAGCAGCCAAGACGGGACAGACTACAATGAGCAGTTCTTC.

Concerning this clone itself: The same CDR3 arises from other DNA sequences in this sample as well. The genes are TRBV9 and TRBJ2-7; 9 positions agree with TRBD1. Germline loops: CDR1 SGDLS, CDR2 YYNGEE. The CDR3 is 14 amino acids. V was pared by 0 bases and J by 2 bases, with 0 bases of the junction left unmatched. This CDR3 is CASSVGQGAYEQYF. The CDR3, as DNA: TGTGCCAGCAGCGTAGGACAGGGGGCCTACGAGCAGTACTTC.

This chain joins TRBV7-9 and TRBJ1-2; tentatively, D is TRBD1 (5 bases). V lost 3 bases, J lost 8 bases, and 16 bases lay in between. This CDR3 region has 14 residues. CDR1 is SEHNR and CDR2 is FQNEAQ in the germline V gene (reference sequence). CDR3: CASSLLRTLWGYTF. The CDR3 DNA sequence: TGTGCCAGCAGCTTGCTCCGGACACTGTGGGGCTACACCTTC.

This clone was seen once. J is TRBJ1-2 and V is TRBV6-1, with 7 bases aligning to TRBD1. The length of the CDR3 is 14 residues. V was pared by 7 bases and J by 8 bases, with 13 bases of the junction left unmatched. Germline CDR1 is MNHNS and CDR2 is SASEGT. The CDR3 DNA sequence: TGTGCCAGCAACCAGGGGGGGCAGAACTCCGGCTACACCTTC. Translation gives CASNQGGQNSGYTF.

The rearrangement joins TRBV29-1 to TRBJ1-1; tentatively, D is TRBD1 (5 bases). This CDR3 region has 13 residues. The V gene's germline CDR1 is SQVTM and CDR2 ANQGSEA. As DNA, the CDR3 is TGCAGAGGAGGGGACCACATGAACACTGAAGCTTTCTTT. The encoded protein is CRGGDHMNTEAFF.

V usage is TRBV14 and J usage is TRBJ2-2, with TRBD1 matching 7 bases. Germline-derived CDR1 and CDR2 are SGHDN and FVKESK. Trimming removed 4 bases from V and 1 base from J; junction bases left unmatched: 6. This CDR3 spans 16 amino acids. The CDR3 here is CASSRLTGKNTGELFF. Written as DNA, the CDR3 is TGTGCCAGCAGCCGACTGACAGGGAAGAACACCGGGGAGCTGTTTTTT.

J is TRBJ2-2 and V is TRBV2, with D perhaps TRBD2 (6 bases). The germline CDR1 and CDR2 sequences are SNHLY and FYNNEI. Trimming cost V 6 bases and J 6 bases, with 11 bases left between them. The CDR3 contains 13 residues. CDR3 DNA sequence: TGTGCCAGCAGCCCAAGGGAGGCCGGGGAGCTGTTTTTT. This sequence encodes CASSPREAGELFF.

This chain joins TRBV9 and TRBJ2-7; D is ambiguous. V lost 2 bases to trimming and J lost 3 bases, with 9 bases between them. The CDR3 has 13 amino acids. Per the germline V gene, CDR1 is SGDLS and CDR2 is YYNGEE. The CDR3 DNA follows: TGTGCCAGCAGCGTGGGCCCAGACTACGAGCAGTACTTC. Its translation is CASSVGPDYEQYF.

This clone showed up just a few times. V and J are TRBV6-5 and TRBJ2-2; D ambiguous. Trimming stripped 6 bases from V and 4 bases from J, with 12 bases between. CDR1 and CDR2 (germline): MNHEY, SVGAGI. The CDR3 spans 14 residues. Here the CDR3 reads CASRPLKGTGELFF. The CDR3 DNA reads as TGTGCCAGCAGGCCTCTCAAGGGCACCGGGGAGCTGTTTTTT.

The chain couples TRBV6-1 to TRBJ2-2; TRBD1 agrees at 8 bases. V shed 3 bases, J shed 2 bases, and the junction held 5 bases outside the gene matches. The length of the CDR3 is 16 residues. Germline V gene data show CDR1 as MNHNS and CDR2 as SASEGT. DNA for the CDR3: TGTGCCAGCAGTGACCCACAGGGGGGAAACACCGGGGAGCTGTTTTTT. Protein: CASSDPQGGNTGELFF.

The chain carries TRBV7-2 and TRBJ2-5, with D perhaps being TRBD1 or TRBD2 (6 bases each). Germline V CDR1 and CDR2: SGHTA, FQGNSA. This CDR3 comprises 15 residues. V was cut by 6 bases and J by 9 bases, with 23 bases left in between. This CDR3 reads CASSSRGVGPKAQYF. Written as DNA, the CDR3 is TGTGCCAGCAGTTCAAGGGGGGTGGGTCCAAAGGCCCAGTACTTC.

The V and J genes are TRBV19 and TRBJ1-5; 7 bases are a match to TRBD1. This CDR3 is built from 14 residues. Unmatched junction bases numbered 3, after V lost 3 bases and J lost 4 bases. CDR1 is LNHDA and CDR2 is SQIVND in the germline V gene (reference sequence). The chain's CDR3 is CASSIRDRNQPQHF. The CDR3 DNA reads TGTGCCAGTAGTATCCGGGACAGAAATCAGCCCCAGCATTTT.

This clone was seen only a few times. V usage is TRBV10-3 and J usage is TRBJ1-2, with 7 bases fitting TRBD1. There are 14 residues in the CDR3. Germline lookup yields CDR1 ENHRY and CDR2 SYGVKD. With V trimmed by 11 bases and J by 4 bases, 13 bases remained unmatched. The CDR3, as DNA: TGTGCCCTCCGACAGGGAGGTTCAATCTATGGCTACACCTTC. This translates into CALRQGGSIYGYTF.

The V and J genes are TRBV5-4 and TRBJ2-1, with D maybe TRBD2 (5 bases). The length of the CDR3 is 16 residues. The germline V gene encodes CDR1 SGHNT and CDR2 YYREEE (reference sequence). V lost 0 bases to trimming and J lost 0 bases, with 10 bases between them. Here the CDR3 reads CASSLGGLSSYNEQFF. CDR3 nucleotide sequence: TGTGCCAGCAGCTTGGGAGGGTTGAGCTCCTACAATGAGCAGTTCTTC. Using reference TRBV5-4 and TRBJ2-1 for the parts outside the CDR3, the full variable domain is ETGVTQSPTHLIKTRGQQVTLRCSSQSGHNTVSWYQQALGQGPQFIFQYYREEENGRGNFPPRFSGLQFPNYSSELNVNALELDDSALYLCASSLGGLSSYNEQFFGPGTRLTVL.

The chain couples TRBV4-2 to TRBJ1-2; D uncertain. V lost 4 bases to trimming and J lost 3 bases, with 15 bases between them. The germline gives CDR1 LGHNA, CDR2 YNFKEQ. This CDR3 contains 15 residues. The CDR3 coding sequence is TGTGCCAGCAGCCTAAGACGGACGAGTGACTATGGCTACACCTTC. It translates to CASSLRRTSDYGYTF.

This chain joins TRBV19 and TRBJ2-5; TRBD1 matches 7 bases. V was pared by 10 bases and J by 3 bases, with 14 bases of the junction left unmatched. From germline, CDR1 is LNHDA and CDR2 SQIVND (reference sequence). The CDR3 is made up of 15 amino acids. The CDR3 is CATQEKGQFKETQYF. The CDR3 coding sequence is TGTGCCACCCAAGAGAAGGGACAGTTCAAAGAGACCCAGTACTTC.

This rearrangement joins TRBV6-5 to TRBJ1-4; maybe TRBD1 (5 bases). The CDR3 is made up of 15 amino acids. Germline-derived CDR1 and CDR2 are MNHEY and SVGAGI. The germline V and J ends were trimmed by 0 bases and 8 bases, with 13 bases remaining between them. The CDR3 DNA reads TGTGCCAGCAGTTACTCGGGGGGTAAGGTGGAAAAACTGTTTTTT. Translated: CASSYSGGKVEKLFF.

V and J are TRBV19 and TRBJ2-7; 7 nucleotides align to TRBD1. V lost 6 bases, J lost 1 base, and 9 bases stayed unmatched. Germline lookup yields CDR1 LNHDA and CDR2 SQIVND (reference sequence). The CDR3 is 15 amino acids. This chain's CDR3 is CASSRGQLPSYEQYF. Written as DNA, the CDR3 is TGTGCCAGTAGCCGGGGACAGCTACCTTCCTACGAGCAGTACTTC.

The rearrangement uses TRBV19 and TRBJ2-7; TRBD1 matches 7 bases. Germline V lookup: CDR1 LNHDA, CDR2 SQIVND (reference sequence). The CDR3 is 14 residues long. V lost 3 bases, J lost 6 bases, and 8 bases stayed unmatched. The CDR3 protein is CASSITKGAGEQYF. As DNA, the CDR3 is TGTGCCAGTAGTATCACGAAGGGGGCCGGCGAGCAGTACTTC. Full variable domain (remainder filled in from reference TRBV19 and TRBJ2-7): DGGITQSPKYLFRKEGQNVTLSCEQNLNHDAMYWYRQDPGQGLRLIYYSQIVNDFQKGDIAEGYSVSREKKESFPLTVTSAQKNPTAFYLCASSITKGAGEQYFGPGTRLTVT.

CDR3 in amino acids: CASSQLGGPANEQFF. The CDR3 region has the DNA TGTGCCAGCAGCCAACTGGGAGGGCCTGCCAATGAGCAGTTCTTC. The chain links TRBV14 to TRBJ2-1; 7 bases fit TRBD2. The length of the CDR3 is 15 residues. V shed 2 bases, J shed 6 bases, and the junction held 7 bases outside the gene matches. The V gene's germline CDR1 is SGHDN and CDR2 FVKESK.

This chain joins TRBV2 and TRBJ2-3, with a possible D match to TRBD2 (6 bases). Trimming stripped 6 bases from V and 1 base from J, with 17 bases between. The CDR3 loop spans 16 amino acids. From germline, CDR1 is SNHLY and CDR2 FYNNEI. The CDR3 DNA reads TGTGCCAGCAGCGCCCCCGGAGGGGAGGGCACAGATACGCAGTATTTT. Translating gives CASSAPGGEGTDTQYF.